These 23 T cell receptor beta chains came from one sample sequenced in a study of cytomegalovirus exposure and HLA in healthy donors. Some clones are missing from TCRdb's copy, which holds only in-frame ones; the method was immunoSEQ multiplex PCR. The table has around 150,000 clones, about four fifths seen once; the top ten hold roughly 10%. Sequenced material: PBMCs. These receptors were taken from a young man in good health and CMV-seropositive.

The V and J genes are TRBV7-9 and TRBJ2-1, with 11 positions matching TRBD2. Per germline, CDR1 SEHNR and CDR2 FQNEAQ (reference sequence). V was pared by 6 bases and J by 5 bases, with 9 bases of the junction left unmatched. The CDR3 totals 16 residues. CDR3 nucleotide sequence: TGTGCCAGCAGTCCAAGACTAGCGGGAATAGACAATGAGCAGTTCTTC. This encodes CASSPRLAGIDNEQFF.

This clone was recorded a few times. The V gene is TRBV6-5, the J gene TRBJ1-2; TRBD1 might be the D (5 bases). The length of the CDR3 is 11 residues. CDR1 MNHEY and CDR2 SVGAGI come from the germline V gene. The CDR3 DNA reads TGTGCTGCAGAGCTGGGGGGTGGCTACACCTTC. The encoded protein is CAAELGGGYTF.

This sequence joins TRBV27 and TRBJ1-1; tentatively, D is TRBD1 (6 bases). The CDR3 runs 17 residues. The germline gives CDR1 MNHEY, CDR2 SMNVEV (reference sequence). The germline V and J ends were trimmed by 6 bases and 5 bases, with 25 bases remaining between them. The CDR3 nucleotides are TGTGCCAGCAGCTCGGGACTAGGGGGAGGTTATGAAACTGAAGCTTTCTTT. Its translation: CASSSGLGGGYETEAFF.

In its sample, this clone was seen a few times. This rearrangement joins TRBV2 to TRBJ2-7, with 7 bases aligning to TRBD1. Germline-derived CDR1 and CDR2 are SNHLY and FYNNEI. The CDR3 spans 16 residues. The V gene end was trimmed by 6 bases and the J gene end by 2 bases; junction bases not matched to a gene: 13. The CDR3 spells CASSGTLGTEAYEQYF. DNA for the CDR3: TGTGCCAGCAGCGGGACCTTAGGGACAGAGGCCTACGAGCAGTACTTC.

The J gene is TRBJ2-6, the V gene TRBV10-2; no reliable D call. Per germline, CDR1 WSHSY and CDR2 SAAADI. The CDR3 length is 14 residues. Trimming cost V 2 bases and J 2 bases, with 4 bases left between them. The CDR3 DNA sequence: TGCGCCAGCAGTGAGGGCCCTGGGGCCAACGTCCTGACTTTC. It specifies CASSEGPGANVLTF.

This sequence joins TRBV29-1 and TRBJ2-2, with D maybe TRBD1 (6 bases). The CDR3 runs to 11 residues. Germline CDR1 SQVTM, CDR2 ANQGSEA. V lost 7 bases and J 5 bases, leaving 8 bases between the germline ends. Here the CDR3 DNA reads TGCAGCGCCCAGGGGACCGGGGAGCTGTTTTTT. This codes for CSAQGTGELFF.

This chain joins TRBV19 and TRBJ1-5; TRBD1 is a possible D gene (5 bases). CDR3 length: 15 amino acids. CDR1 is LNHDA and CDR2 is SQIVND in the germline V gene (reference sequence). Trimming removed 3 bases from V and 2 bases from J, with 11 bases in between. The CDR3 DNA reads TGTGCCAGTAGTATTTCCGACAGCCGCAATCAGCCCCAGCATTTT. Amino acid sequence: CASSISDSRNQPQHF.

The chain combines TRBV7-8 with TRBJ1-5; no definite D call. This CDR3 region has 15 residues. V was cut by 3 bases and J by 1 base, with 10 bases left in between. CDR1 is SGHVS and CDR2 is FQNEAQ in the germline V gene. Here the CDR3 DNA reads TGTGCCAGCAGCTTCGGGGTATTGAGCAATCAGCCCCAGCATTTT. Its protein product is CASSFGVLSNQPQHF.

This chain joins TRBV11-3 and TRBJ2-5; perhaps TRBD2 as D (5 bases). CDR1 SGHNT and CDR2 YENEEA come from the germline V gene. Deletions cut 1 base from V and 1 base from J, with 10 bases between. CDR3 length equals 15 residues. This CDR3 is CASSLGGGLQETQYF. The CDR3 DNA is TGTGCCAGCAGCTTAGGTGGCGGGCTCCAAGAGACCCAGTACTTC.

The V gene is TRBV28, the J gene TRBJ1-6; D is perhaps TRBD1 (6 bases). V was pared by 2 bases and J by 5 bases, with 7 bases between. Germline V lookup: CDR1 MDHEN, CDR2 SYDVKM. The CDR3 covers 14 residues. CDR3 amino acids: CASSLRTDNSPLHF. The CDR3 region has the DNA TGTGCCAGCAGTTTAAGGACAGATAATTCACCCCTCCACTTT.

This sequence joins TRBV28 and TRBJ2-3; 15 bases match TRBD2. This CDR3 region has 18 residues. V lost 4 bases and J lost 6; bases outside the gene matches: 11. The germline V gene encodes CDR1 MDHEN and CDR2 SYDVKM. The CDR3 bases are TGTGCCAGCAGTTCACGGACTAGCGGGAGGGATGGGGTTGATACGCAGTATTTT. Translating gives CASSSRTSGRDGVDTQYF.

The genes are TRBV28 and TRBJ2-7; TRBD2 matches 10 bases. This CDR3 comprises 14 residues. V lost 5 bases to trimming and J lost 6 bases; unmatched junction nucleotides: 7. Germline loops: CDR1 MDHEN, CDR2 SYDVKM. The CDR3 reads CASSLAGAFGEQYF. DNA for the CDR3: TGTGCCAGCAGTCTAGCGGGAGCGTTTGGCGAGCAGTACTTC.

The genes are TRBV4-1 and TRBJ1-2; 9 nucleotides align to TRBD1. The V gene's germline CDR1 is MGHRA and CDR2 YSYEKL. The V segment lost 0 bases and the J segment 4 bases; nucleotides outside the gene matches: 12. There are 18 residues in the CDR3. The CDR3 loop reads CASSQDRTGANLGYGYTF. The CDR3 DNA follows: TGCGCCAGCAGCCAAGATAGGACAGGGGCAAATCTGGGCTATGGCTACACCTTC.

The chain uses TRBV6-1 and TRBJ2-3; 7 bases align to TRBD2. The CDR3 length is 16 residues. V lost 4 bases and J lost 3; bases outside the gene matches: 10. Germline CDR1 MNHNS, CDR2 SASEGT. CDR3 sequence (DNA): TGTGCCAGCAGTGTCGAAGCGGGGTTGGGGACAGATACGCAGTATTTT. The encoded protein is CASSVEAGLGTDTQYF.

The rearrangement links TRBV20-1 to TRBJ2-7, with D tentatively TRBD2 (5 bases). The CDR3 sequence is 11 residues long. CDR1 DFQATT and CDR2 SNEGSKA come from the germline V gene (reference sequence). Trimming pared 6 bases from V and 4 bases from J, leaving 10 bases between. The DNA of the CDR3 is TGCAGTGCCGGGTGGGAGTACGAGCAGTACTTC. It codes for CSAGWEYEQYF.

This clone was seen just once. J is TRBJ2-3 and V is TRBV9; D gene unclear. The V gene's germline CDR1 is SGDLS and CDR2 YYNGEE. Trimming pared 4 bases from V and 2 bases from J, leaving 11 bases between. The CDR3 contains 14 residues. CDR3: CASSPGYPTDTQYF. For the CDR3, the DNA is TGTGCCAGCAGCCCCGGTTACCCCACAGATACGCAGTATTTT.

The J gene is TRBJ1-1, the V gene TRBV19; 9 nucleotides line up with TRBD1. V lost 0 bases to trimming and J lost 4 bases; unmatched junction nucleotides: 3. This CDR3 spans 15 amino acids. Germline loops: CDR1 LNHDA, CDR2 SQIVND (reference sequence). The CDR3 spells CASSIEQGAVTEAFF. Written as DNA, the CDR3 is TGTGCCAGTAGTATAGAACAGGGGGCGGTCACTGAAGCTTTCTTT.

This clone came up once. This chain connects TRBV9 to TRBJ2-3; D not certain. CDR3 length equals 13 residues. Looked up from germline, CDR1 is SGDLS and CDR2 is YYNGEE. V shed 4 bases and J shed 4 bases, with 10 bases lying between them. Here the CDR3 reads CASSLDFSDTQYF. DNA for the CDR3: TGTGCCAGCAGCCTAGACTTCTCAGATACGCAGTATTTT.

The J gene is TRBJ1-5, the V gene TRBV6-6, with 9 positions matching TRBD1. The length of the CDR3 is 13 residues. Per germline, CDR1 MNHNY and CDR2 SVGAGI (reference sequence). V lost 7 bases, J lost 4 bases, and 2 bases stayed unmatched. CDR3 sequence: CASKQGANQPQHF. In nucleotides, the CDR3 is TGTGCCAGCAAACAGGGGGCGAATCAGCCCCAGCATTTT.

The chain has TRBV10-3 and TRBJ2-7, with a weak D call TRBD1 (6 bases). Germline CDR1 ENHRY, CDR2 SYGVKD. Trimming cost V 0 bases and J 3 bases, with 12 bases left between them. This CDR3 has 15 residues. The CDR3 DNA reads as TGTGCCATCAGTGAGTCAGGCCCAGGGGACTACGAGCAGTACTTC. As protein: CAISESGPGDYEQYF.

This clone has a handful of counts. The CDR3 DNA reads as TGTGCCAGCTCACTCCTACAGGCGTCCAGCTCCTACAATGAGCAGTTCTTC. The encoded protein is CASSLLQASSSYNEQFF. The V call is TRBV18, the J call TRBJ2-1, with D tentatively TRBD1 (5 bases). V was pared by 4 bases and J by 0 bases, with 16 bases between. Germline V lookup: CDR1 KGHSH, CDR2 LQKENI. CDR3 size: 17 residues. The whole variable domain, filled in from reference TRBV18 and TRBJ2-1, reads NAGVMQNPRHLVRRRGQEARLRCSPMKGHSHVYWYRQLPEEGLKFMVYLQKENIIDESGMPKERFSAEFPKEGPSILRIQQVVRGDSAAYFCASSLLQASSSYNEQFFGPGTRLTVL.

The V gene is TRBV5-1, the J gene TRBJ1-1; 8 bases agree with TRBD1. This CDR3 has 15 amino acids. V lost 2 bases to trimming and J lost 5 bases; unmatched junction nucleotides: 8. Germline lookup yields CDR1 SGHRS and CDR2 YFSETQ. In DNA form, the CDR3 reads TGCGCCAGCAGCTTTTCCGACAGGGGAGAAACTGAAGCTTTCTTT. It encodes CASSFSDRGETEAFF.

In the case of this clone: Other DNA sequences of this sample code for an identical CDR3. The chain carries TRBV9 and TRBJ1-6; 11 bases fit TRBD1. Trimming removed 0 bases from V and 9 bases from J; junction bases left unmatched: 2. Germline CDR1 is SGDLS and CDR2 is YYNGEE. The CDR3 has 15 residues. CDR3 coding DNA: TGTGCCAGCAGCGTAGGGACAGGGGGCAGTTCACCCCTCCACTTT. Translated, it gives CASSVGTGGSSPLHF. The whole variable domain, filled in from reference TRBV9 and TRBJ1-6, reads DSGVTQTPKHLITATGQRVTLRCSPRSGDLSVYWYQQSLDQGLQFLIQYYNGEERAKGNILERFSAQQFPDLHSELNLSSLELGDSALYFCASSVGTGGSSPLHFGNGTRLTVT.